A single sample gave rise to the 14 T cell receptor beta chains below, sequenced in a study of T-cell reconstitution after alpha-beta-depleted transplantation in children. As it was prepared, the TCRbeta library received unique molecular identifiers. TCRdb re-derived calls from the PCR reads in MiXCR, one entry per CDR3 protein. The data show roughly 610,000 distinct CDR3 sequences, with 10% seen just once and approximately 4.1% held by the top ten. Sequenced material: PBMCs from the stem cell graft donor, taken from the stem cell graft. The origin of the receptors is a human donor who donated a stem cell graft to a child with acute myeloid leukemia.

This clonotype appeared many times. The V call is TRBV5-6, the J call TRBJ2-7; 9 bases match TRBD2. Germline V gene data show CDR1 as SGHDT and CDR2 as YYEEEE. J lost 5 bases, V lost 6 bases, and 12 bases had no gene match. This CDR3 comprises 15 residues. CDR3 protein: CASTVLPSGTHEQYF. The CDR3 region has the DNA TGTGCCAGCACCGTTCTCCCTAGCGGGACCCACGAGCAGTACTTC. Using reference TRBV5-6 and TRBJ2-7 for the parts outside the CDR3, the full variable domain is DAGVTQSPTHLIKTRGQQVTLRCSPKSGHDTVSWYQQALGQGPQFIFQYYEEEERQRGNFPDRFSGHQFPNYSSELNVNALLLGDSALYLCASTVLPSGTHEQYFGPGTRLTVT.

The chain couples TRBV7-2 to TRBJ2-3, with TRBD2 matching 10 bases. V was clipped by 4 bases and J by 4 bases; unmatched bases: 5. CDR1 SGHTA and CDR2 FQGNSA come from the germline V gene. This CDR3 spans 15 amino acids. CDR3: CASSSSGSQADTQYF. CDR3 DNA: TGTGCCAGCAGCTCTAGCGGGAGTCAGGCAGATACGCAGTATTTT.

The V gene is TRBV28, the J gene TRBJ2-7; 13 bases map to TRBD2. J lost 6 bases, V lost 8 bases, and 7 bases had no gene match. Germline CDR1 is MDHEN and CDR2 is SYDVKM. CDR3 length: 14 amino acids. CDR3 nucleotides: TGTGCCAGCGGACTAGCGGGAGTACGCGTCGAGCAGTACTTC. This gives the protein CASGLAGVRVEQYF.

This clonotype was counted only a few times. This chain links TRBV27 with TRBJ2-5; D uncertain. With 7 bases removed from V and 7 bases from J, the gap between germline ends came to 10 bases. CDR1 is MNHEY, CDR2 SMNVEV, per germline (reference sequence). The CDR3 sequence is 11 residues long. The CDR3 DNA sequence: TGTGCCAGCACCGGGTTAGGGACCCAGTACTTC. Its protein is CASTGLGTQYF.

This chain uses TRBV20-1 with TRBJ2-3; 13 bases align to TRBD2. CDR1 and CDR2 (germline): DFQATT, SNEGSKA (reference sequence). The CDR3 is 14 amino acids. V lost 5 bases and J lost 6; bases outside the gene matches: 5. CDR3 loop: CSALGLAGPDTQYF. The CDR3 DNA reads TGCAGTGCTTTGGGACTAGCGGGACCCGATACGCAGTATTTT.

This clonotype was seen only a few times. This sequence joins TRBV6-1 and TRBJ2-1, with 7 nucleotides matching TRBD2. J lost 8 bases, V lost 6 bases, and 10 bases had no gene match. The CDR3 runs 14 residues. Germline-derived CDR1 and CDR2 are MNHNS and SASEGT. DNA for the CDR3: TGTGCCAGCAGGATCCGGGACTACGTCCATGAGCAGTTCTTC. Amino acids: CASRIRDYVHEQFF.

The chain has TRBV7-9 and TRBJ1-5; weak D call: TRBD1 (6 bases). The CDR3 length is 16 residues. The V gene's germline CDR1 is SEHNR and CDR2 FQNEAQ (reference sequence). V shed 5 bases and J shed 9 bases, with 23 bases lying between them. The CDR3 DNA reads TGTGCCAGCAGCCGAAACCTGGGCGGACAGTCCTCGCCCCAGCATTTT. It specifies CASSRNLGGQSSPQHF.

The CDR3: CASSQDSGRADNEQFF. The CDR3 nucleotides read TGTGCCAGCAGCCAAGATAGCGGGAGGGCCGACAATGAGCAGTTCTTC. The gene calls are TRBV3-1 and TRBJ2-1, with 11 bases matching TRBD2. Germline V gene sequence: CDR1 LGHDT, CDR2 YNNKEL (reference sequence). V lost 0 bases and J lost 5; bases outside the gene matches: 3. The CDR3 covers 16 residues.

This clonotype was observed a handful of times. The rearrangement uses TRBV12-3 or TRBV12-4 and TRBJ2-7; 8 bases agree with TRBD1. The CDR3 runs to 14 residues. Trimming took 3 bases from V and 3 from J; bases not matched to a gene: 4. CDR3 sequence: CASSFDRGYYEQYF. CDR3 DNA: TGTGCCAGCAGTTTCGACAGGGGATACTACGAGCAGTACTTC.

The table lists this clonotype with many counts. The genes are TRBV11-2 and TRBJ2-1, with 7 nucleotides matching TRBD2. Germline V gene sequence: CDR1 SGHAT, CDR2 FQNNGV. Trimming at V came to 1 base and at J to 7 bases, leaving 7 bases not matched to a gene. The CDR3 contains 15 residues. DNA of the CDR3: TGTGCCAGCAGCTTAGGCGGGAGTGAGGGGAATGAGCAGTTCTTC. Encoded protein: CASSLGGSEGNEQFF.

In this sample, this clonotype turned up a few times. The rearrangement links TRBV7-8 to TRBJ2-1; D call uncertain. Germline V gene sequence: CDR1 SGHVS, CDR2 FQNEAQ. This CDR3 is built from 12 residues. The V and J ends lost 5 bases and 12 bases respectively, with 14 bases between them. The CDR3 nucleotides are TGTGCCAGCAGCCCGTTCTCTAATCGGCAGTTCTTC. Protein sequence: CASSPFSNRQFF. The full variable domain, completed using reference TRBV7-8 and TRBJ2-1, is GAGVSQSPRYKVAKRGQDVALRCDPISGHVSLFWYQQALGQGPEFLTYFQNEAQLDKSGLPSDRFFAERPEGSVSTLKIQRTQQEDSAVYLCASSPFSNRQFFGPGTRLTVL.

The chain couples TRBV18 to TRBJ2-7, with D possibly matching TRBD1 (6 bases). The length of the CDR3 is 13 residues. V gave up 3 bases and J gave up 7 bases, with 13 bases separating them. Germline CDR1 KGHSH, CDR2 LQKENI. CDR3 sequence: CASSPVGAEEQYF. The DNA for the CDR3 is TGTGCCAGCTCACCCGTGGGGGCGGAAGAGCAGTACTTC.

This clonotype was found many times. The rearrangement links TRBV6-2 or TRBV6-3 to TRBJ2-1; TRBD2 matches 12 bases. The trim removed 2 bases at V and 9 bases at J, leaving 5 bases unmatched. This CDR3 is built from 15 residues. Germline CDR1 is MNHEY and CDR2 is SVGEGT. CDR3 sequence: CASSYLAGGAAEQFF. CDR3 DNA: TGTGCCAGCAGTTACCTAGCGGGAGGGGCGGCTGAGCAGTTCTTC.

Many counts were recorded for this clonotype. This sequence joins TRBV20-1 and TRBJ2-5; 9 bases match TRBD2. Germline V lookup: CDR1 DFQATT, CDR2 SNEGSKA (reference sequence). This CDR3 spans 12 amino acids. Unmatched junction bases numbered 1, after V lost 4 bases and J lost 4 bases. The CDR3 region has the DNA TGCAGTGCTATAGCGGGAGCAGAGACCCAGTACTTC. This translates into CSAIAGAETQYF.